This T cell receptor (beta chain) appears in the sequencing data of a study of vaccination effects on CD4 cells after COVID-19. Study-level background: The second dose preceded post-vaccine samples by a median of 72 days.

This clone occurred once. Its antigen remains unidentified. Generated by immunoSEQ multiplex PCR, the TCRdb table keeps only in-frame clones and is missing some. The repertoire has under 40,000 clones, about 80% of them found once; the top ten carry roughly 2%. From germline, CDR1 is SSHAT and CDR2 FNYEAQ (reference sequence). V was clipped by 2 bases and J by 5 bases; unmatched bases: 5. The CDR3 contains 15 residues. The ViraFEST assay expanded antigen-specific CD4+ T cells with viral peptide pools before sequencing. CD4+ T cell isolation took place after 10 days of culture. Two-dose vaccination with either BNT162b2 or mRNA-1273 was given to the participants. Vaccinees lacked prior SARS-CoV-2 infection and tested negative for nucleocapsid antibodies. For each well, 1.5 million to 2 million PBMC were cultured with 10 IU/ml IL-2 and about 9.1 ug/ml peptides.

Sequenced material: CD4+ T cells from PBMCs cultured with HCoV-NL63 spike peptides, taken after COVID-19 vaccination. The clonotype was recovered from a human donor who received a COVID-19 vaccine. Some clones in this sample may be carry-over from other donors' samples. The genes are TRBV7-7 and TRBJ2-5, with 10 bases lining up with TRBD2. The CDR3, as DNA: TGTGCCAGCAGCTTAACTAGCGGGGTTTTTGAGACCCAGTACTTC. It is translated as CASSLTSGVFETQYF.